These 6 T cell receptor beta chains originate from one sample sequenced in a study of breast tumors, draining lymph nodes, adjacent tissues. The lymph nodes were axillary draining lymph nodes from breast cancer patients. MiXCR, applied by TCRdb to the multiplex PCR reads, yields one record per CDR3 protein. The sample holds about 80,000 distinct CDR3 sequences, 15% to 20% seen once. Sample: axillary lymph node tissue. All receptors derive from a female donor with breast cancer. Some clones in this sample may be carry-over from other donors' samples.

The chain joins TRBV12-3 or TRBV12-4 to TRBJ2-7, with 12 nucleotides matching TRBD2. The CDR3 contains 15 residues. V lost 6 bases to trimming and J lost 2 bases; unmatched junction nucleotides: 5. As DNA, the CDR3 is TGTGCCAGCAGCCCGACTAGCGGGAGCGCCTACGAGCAGTACTTC. Protein sequence: CASSPTSGSAYEQYF.

V is TRBV28 and J is TRBJ2-2; TRBD2 might be the D (6 bases). The CDR3 loop spans 17 amino acids. The V gene lost 3 bases and the J gene lost 4 bases, with 18 bases spanning the gap. Germline V gene sequence: CDR1 MDHEN, CDR2 SYDVKM. The DNA for the CDR3 is TGTGCCAGCAGTTTGAACGCGGGGCTGGGAAGCACCGGGGAGCTGTTTTTT. The encoded protein is CASSLNAGLGSTGELFF.

This clonotype was seen only a few times. A much larger clone differs by one base, so this may be a read error. The chain uses TRBV6-4 and TRBJ2-1; 9 bases fit TRBD2. Germline V gives CDR1 MRHNA, CDR2 SNTAGT. The V and J ends lost 0 bases and 9 bases, in that order; junction bases with no gene match: 6. The CDR3 runs 15 residues. The CDR3 reads CASSDSKGTSSEQFF. The CDR3, as DNA: TGTGCCAGCAGTGACTCGAAGGGGACTAGCAGTGAGCAGTTCTTC.

Note on this clonotype: The CDR3 does not close with the conserved phenylalanine or tryptophan, likely indicating a read error. This chain uses TRBV5-1 with TRBJ1-4, with 7 bases identical to TRBD1. This CDR3 is 15 amino acids long. Per germline, CDR1 SGHRS and CDR2 YFSETQ. The CDR3: CASSFQGGPNGKLFL. The CDR3, as DNA: TGCGCCAGCAGCTTCCAGGGGGGACCTAATGGAAAACTGTTTCTT.

Regarding this clonotype: Since a much larger clone is just one base distant, this may be a read error. The gene calls are TRBV27 and TRBJ2-3, with a tentative D call TRBD2 (7 bases). CDR3 length: 12 residues. Between the trimmed V and J ends, which lost 8 bases and 6 bases, there was a span of 12 bases. CDR1 is MNHEY and CDR2 is SMNVEV in the germline V gene (reference sequence). The CDR3 region is CASRGAGDTQYF. As DNA, the CDR3 is TGTGCCAGCCGGGGGGCAGGGGATACGCAGTATTTT.

The chain is built from TRBV20-1 and TRBJ1-1; 9 bases map to TRBD1. J lost 5 bases, V lost 6 bases, and 7 bases had no gene match. The CDR3 has 13 residues. From germline, CDR1 is DFQATT and CDR2 SNEGSKA (reference sequence). The CDR3 coding sequence is TGCAGTGCGCCGGGACAGGGAGAGACTGAAGCTTTCTTT. Protein product: CSAPGQGETEAFF.